The T cell receptor (beta chain) under discussion was sequenced for a study of cytomegalovirus exposure and HLA in healthy donors. Study results and limitations: It was assumed in the presence/absence analyses that sequencing depth was roughly uniform across donors.

PCR involved 60 Vbeta and 13 Jbeta primers. TCRdb's copy holds only in-frame clones and misses some; the assay was immunoSEQ multiplex PCR. In the table there are around 95,000 clones, about 75% of which are singletons. Donors consisted of healthy bone marrow donors. CDR1 and CDR2 (germline): GTSNPN, SVGIG (reference sequence). Trimming left V 2 bases short and J 1 base short, with 9 bases between. There are 14 residues in the CDR3. As for this clone: Antigen: not known.

The chain links TRBV30 to TRBJ1-5; no clear D. Sequencing was carried out using PBMCs. This sequence originates from a man aged 30 to 45 in good health and CMV-seropositive. The CDR3 spells CAWSLGGSNQPQHF. The CDR3 bases are TGTGCCTGGAGTTTAGGAGGGAGCAATCAGCCCCAGCATTTT.